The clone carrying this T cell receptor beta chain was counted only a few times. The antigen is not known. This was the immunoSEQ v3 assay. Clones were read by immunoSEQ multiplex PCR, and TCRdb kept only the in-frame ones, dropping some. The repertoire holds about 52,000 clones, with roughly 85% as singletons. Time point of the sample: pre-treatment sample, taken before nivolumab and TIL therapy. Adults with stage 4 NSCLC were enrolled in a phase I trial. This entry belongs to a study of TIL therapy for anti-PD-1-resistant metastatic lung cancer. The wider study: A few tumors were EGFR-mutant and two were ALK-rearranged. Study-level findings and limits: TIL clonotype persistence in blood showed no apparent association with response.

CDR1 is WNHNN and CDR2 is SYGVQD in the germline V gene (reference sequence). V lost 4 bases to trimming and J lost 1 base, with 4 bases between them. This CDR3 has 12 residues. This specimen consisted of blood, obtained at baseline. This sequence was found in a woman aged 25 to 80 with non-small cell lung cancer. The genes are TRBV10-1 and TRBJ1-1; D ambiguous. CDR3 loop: CASSAGNTEAFF. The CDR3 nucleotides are TGCGCCAGCAGTGCAGGGAACACTGAAGCTTTCTTT.